Reported below is one T cell receptor beta chain. Its antigen is still unknown. The sample originates from a study of cytomegalovirus exposure and HLA in healthy donors. Whole-study results and caveats: Earlier analysis looked at TCR beta V segments, and most were productive about 90% or about 30% of the time. In a later analysis, a genetic analysis reported fewer productive-TCR N-insertions in an Asian-associated ancestry cluster than the cohort average. What a later analysis showed was that several of the most significant clusters appeared linked to common viral pathogens.

The CDR3 runs 11 residues. The PCR had 60 Vbeta and 13 Jbeta primers. Here immunoSEQ multiplex PCR was the method, and the copy in TCRdb shows in-frame clones only, minus some. This sample's table has 100,000 to 150,000 clones. This clonotype was sampled from a man aged 18-30 years in good health and CMV-seronegative. Sequenced sample: PBMCs. The genes are TRBV1 and TRBJ2-5; TRBD2 is the table's D call and was not checked against the DNA. TRBV1 counts as a pseudogene. Here the CDR3 reads CTSSQDVEQYF. The CDR3 nucleotides are TGCACCAGCAGCCAAGATGTAGAGCAGTACTTC.